A selection of T cell receptor beta chains follows, all from one sample in a study of shared clonotypes between healthy human individuals. Profiled with immunoSEQ multiplex PCR; TCRdb holds only in-frame clones, not every one. The table records under 700,000 clones, around 96% of them present only once. The specimen was naive CD8+ T cells sorted from blood. The source of these receptors is a woman aged 25-40 years in good health. The CDR3 runs from the conserved cysteine through the conserved F or W. A D gene is named only where the DNA matches it firmly. Expanded clones are given a class, and other clones once, few, many or no size at all.

d_gene: TRBD1; abundance: .; v_gene: TRBV28; j_gene: TRBJ2-7; CDR3aa: CASSLSRDSYEQYF; CDR3nt: TGTGCCAGCAGTTTATCCCGGGACAGCTACGAGCAGTACTTC
d_gene: .; abundance: .; v_gene: TRBV2; j_gene: TRBJ2-1; CDR3aa: CASTQGLETYNEQFF; CDR3nt: TGTGCCAGCACCCAAGGGCTGGAGACCTACAATGAGCAGTTCTTC
d_gene: .; abundance: .; v_gene: TRBV2; j_gene: TRBJ2-7; CDR3aa: CASLGNYEQYF; CDR3nt: TGTGCCAGCCTGGGGAACTACGAGCAGTACTTC
d_gene: .; abundance: .; v_gene: TRBV15; j_gene: TRBJ2-1; CDR3aa: CATSVATSSYNEQFF; CDR3nt: TGTGCCACCAGCGTAGCGACGAGCTCCTACAATGAGCAGTTCTTC
d_gene: .; abundance: .; v_gene: TRBV28; j_gene: TRBJ2-7; CDR3aa: CASSSPIGLAYEQYF; CDR3nt: TGTGCCAGCAGCTCCCCAATCGGTTTGGCCTACGAGCAGTACTTC
d_gene: TRBD1; abundance: .; v_gene: TRBV13; j_gene: TRBJ2-7; CDR3aa: CASSLIGRGNEQYF; CDR3nt: TGTGCCAGCAGCTTAATAGGCAGGGGGAACGAGCAGTACTTC
d_gene: .; abundance: .; v_gene: TRBV19; j_gene: TRBJ1-1; CDR3aa: CASSLGKTEAFF; CDR3nt: TGTGCCAGTAGTTTGGGAAAGACTGAAGCTTTCTTT
d_gene: .; abundance: .; v_gene: TRBV19; j_gene: TRBJ2-4; CDR3aa: CASSFPADKNIQYF; CDR3nt: TGTGCCAGTAGTTTCCCAGCGGACAAAAACATTCAGTACTTC
d_gene: TRBD1; abundance: .; v_gene: TRBV7-3; j_gene: TRBJ2-3; CDR3aa: CASSLSGRGRSDTQYF; CDR3nt: TGTGCCAGCAGCTTAAGCGGCAGGGGGCGTTCAGATACGCAGTATTTT
d_gene: .; abundance: .; v_gene: TRBV7-8; j_gene: TRBJ2-6; CDR3aa: CASSARQRLYSGANVLTF; CDR3nt: TGTGCCAGCAGCGCAAGACAGAGACTCTACTCTGGGGCCAACGTCCTGACTTTC
d_gene: .; abundance: .; v_gene: TRBV7-8; j_gene: TRBJ1-3; CDR3aa: CASSFGFDTIYF; CDR3nt: TGTGCCAGCAGCTTTGGTTTCGACACCATATATTTT
d_gene: .; abundance: .; v_gene: TRBV29-1; j_gene: TRBJ1-3; CDR3aa: CSVVGTTKPGNTIYF; CDR3nt: TGCAGCGTTGTAGGGACGACAAAACCCGGAAACACCATATATTTT
d_gene: .; abundance: .; v_gene: TRBV19; j_gene: TRBJ1-1; CDR3aa: CASSMGLNTEAFF; CDR3nt: TGTGCCAGTAGTATGGGGCTAAACACTGAAGCTTTCTTT
d_gene: .; abundance: once; v_gene: TRBV27; j_gene: TRBJ1-2; CDR3aa: CARPPGGGKDYGYTF; CDR3nt: TGTGCCAGACCCCCGGGGGGAGGGAAGGACTATGGCTACACCTTC
d_gene: .; abundance: .; v_gene: TRBV5-4; j_gene: TRBJ2-7; CDR3aa: CASSFWAPNPEQYF; CDR3nt: TGTGCCAGCAGCTTCTGGGCCCCGAACCCCGAGCAGTACTTC
d_gene: .; abundance: .; v_gene: TRBV4-1; j_gene: TRBJ1-1; CDR3aa: CASSQDVIGGESNTEAFF; CDR3nt: TGCGCCAGCAGCCAAGATGTTATCGGGGGAGAGTCGAACACTGAAGCTTTCTTT
d_gene: .; abundance: .; v_gene: TRBV6-5; j_gene: TRBJ2-7; CDR3aa: CASSYTVSYEQYF; CDR3nt: TGTGCCAGCAGTTATACTGTCTCCTACGAGCAGTACTTC